This T cell receptor beta chain was sequenced in a study of blood T cells in healthy people across ages. Through a sample-barcoded 5' primer and a J-beta primer mix, a second PCR was run for about 6 to 12 cycles. TCRdb re-called the 5' RACE reads through MiXCR, storing one row per CDR3 protein. The sample shows around 820,000 distinct CDR3 sequences, just under 25% of them seen only once. The CDR3 is made up of 14 amino acids. V lost 6 bases and J 2 bases, leaving 11 bases between the germline ends. The V gene's germline CDR1 is MDHEN and CDR2 SYDVKM. The sample was also linked to a second study, of T cells of mothers and their children. According to that study: Each donor was one of three healthy Caucasian mothers or one of their six children.

The clonotype was recovered from a boy under 18 in good health. Sequenced: blood. V gene TRBV28 combines with J gene TRBJ2-1; no definite D call. The CDR3 protein is CASSPWSTYNEQFF. The CDR3 DNA reads as TGTGCCAGCAGCCCCTGGAGCACCTACAATGAGCAGTTCTTC.